The rows below give T cell receptor beta chains drawn from one sample of a study of cytomegalovirus exposure and HLA in healthy donors. Libraries were prepared by immunoSEQ multiplex PCR; TCRdb keeps only in-frame clonotypes and omits some of them. Found here are tens of thousands of clones, about two thirds of them singletons; the top ten hold approximately 5.8%. The sample comprised PBMCs. These receptors came from a woman aged 25 to 45 in good health and CMV-seropositive. The CDR3 runs from the conserved cysteine through the conserved F or W. The order of the fields is V gene, clone size, D gene, J gene, CDR3 protein, CDR3 DNA. A D gene is named only where the DNA matches it firmly. Rows give clone size only sometimes, using once, few, many, or a class for an expanded clone.

TRBV7-8	.	.	TRBJ1-2	CASSLTSATYGYTF	TGTGCCAGCAGCTTAACAAGCGCGACCTATGGCTACACCTTC
TRBV11-3	few	TRBD2	TRBJ2-1	CASSLDYGTTNNEQFF	TGTGCCAGCAGCTTAGATTACGGGACTACAAACAATGAGCAGTTCTTC
TRBV4-3	few	TRBD1	TRBJ1-5	CASRKGTVPPGGQPQHF	TGCGCCAGCAGAAAAGGGACAGTGCCTCCCGGGGGTCAGCCCCAGCATTTT
TRBV4-2	.	TRBD1	TRBJ1-5	CASSTTGGSNQPQHF	TGTGCCAGCAGCACGACAGGGGGGAGCAATCAGCCCCAGCATTTT
TRBV12-5	.	.	TRBJ1-1	CASGPEGIGEAFF	TGTGCTAGTGGTCCTGAGGGTATAGGGGAAGCTTTCTTT
TRBV6-5	.	TRBD1	TRBJ1-2	CASAVARNRGHGYTF	TGTGCCAGCGCTGTAGCCAGGAACAGGGGCCATGGCTACACCTTC
TRBV6-1	few	.	TRBJ2-7	CASSARYYEQYF	TGTGCCAGCAGTGCTAGATACTACGAGCAGTACTTC
TRBV28	.	.	TRBJ2-4	CASSLWAVLAKNIQYF	TGTGCCAGCAGTTTATGGGCGGTCCTAGCCAAAAACATTCAGTACTTC
TRBV5-6	.	.	TRBJ1-2	CASSLMGGLEGYTF	TGTGCCAGCAGCTTAATGGGGGGTTTAGAAGGCTACACCTTC
TRBV2	.	.	TRBJ2-7	CASRATGDAYEQYF	TGTGCCAGCAGGGCGACAGGAGACGCTTACGAGCAGTACTTC
TRBV19	once	TRBD1	TRBJ1-1	CASSMGPEGGDGTEAFF	TGTGCCAGTAGTATGGGCCCGGAAGGGGGCGATGGCACTGAAGCTTTCTTT
TRBV4-3	.	TRBD2	TRBJ2-5	CASSQEPPVAGGQETQYF	TGCGCCAGCAGCCAAGAACCCCCCGTAGCGGGGGGTCAAGAGACCCAGTACTTC
TRBV4-2	.	TRBD2	TRBJ2-7	CASSQETSMIVEQYF	TGTGCCAGCAGCCAAGAGACTAGCATGATAGTGGAGCAGTACTTC
TRBV5-1	.	TRBD1	TRBJ2-5	CASSLVGQGAQETQYF	TGCGCCAGCAGCTTGGTGGGGCAGGGGGCCCAAGAGACCCAGTACTTC
TRBV7-2	few	.	TRBJ2-5	CASTSGLHQETQYF	TGTGCCAGCACCTCGGGACTTCACCAAGAGACCCAGTACTTC
TRBV7-9	.	.	TRBJ1-1	CASSGQGGSEAFF	TGTGCCAGCAGCGGACAAGGGGGTTCTGAAGCTTTCTTT
TRBV9	once	.	TRBJ1-1	CASSVDLGGGRAEAFF	TGTGCCAGCAGCGTAGATCTGGGTGGAGGGAGGGCTGAAGCTTTCTTT
TRBV5-1	.	.	TRBJ2-7	CASPLREHEQYF	TGCGCCAGCCCCTTAAGGGAGCACGAGCAGTACTTC
TRBV25-1	.	TRBD1	TRBJ2-3	CASSETGADTQYF	TGTGCCAGCAGTGAAACAGGGGCAGATACGCAGTATTTT
TRBV6-1	.	TRBD1	TRBJ1-3	CAILGTGGSGNTIYF	TGTGCCATCCTAGGAACAGGGGGCAGCGGAAACACCATATATTTT
TRBV27	.	TRBD1	TRBJ1-6	CASSWDRPGSPLHF	TGTGCCAGCAGCTGGGACAGACCGGGCTCACCCCTCCACTTT
TRBV5-1	.	TRBD2	TRBJ2-1	CASSKTSGAGSYNEQFF	TGCGCCAGCAGTAAGACTAGCGGGGCAGGCTCCTACAATGAGCAGTTCTTC
TRBV5-6	.	.	TRBJ1-6	CASSLGWGGSYNSPLHF	TGTGCCAGCAGCTTGGGATGGGGGGGCTCCTATAATTCACCCCTCCACTTT
TRBV6-1	.	.	TRBJ2-7	CASSNHNGASYEQYF	TGTGCCAGCAGCAATCATAATGGGGCGTCCTACGAGCAGTACTTC
TRBV12-5	.	.	TRBJ1-2	CASALGGGWNNYGYTF	TGTGCTAGTGCCCTAGGGGGAGGGTGGAATAACTATGGCTACACCTTC
TRBV2	.	.	TRBJ1-2	CASSVQVDYGYTF	TGTGCCAGCTCCGTACAGGTGGACTATGGCTACACCTTC
TRBV6-5	.	.	TRBJ1-1	CASSWARDNTEAFF	TGTGCCAGCAGTTGGGCGAGGGATAACACTGAAGCTTTCTTT
TRBV7-3	.	TRBD1	TRBJ2-1	CASSLQGANEQFF	TGTGCCAGCAGCTTGCAGGGGGCCAATGAGCAGTTCTTC
TRBV5-4	.	.	TRBJ1-2	CASSLDGGLSGYTF	TGTGCCAGCAGCTTGGACGGAGGTTTATCGGGCTACACCTTC
TRBV9	.	TRBD2	TRBJ2-3	CASSPGLAGDRGTQYF	TGTGCCAGCAGCCCCGGACTAGCGGGGGACAGGGGTACGCAGTATTTT
TRBV2	.	.	TRBJ1-2	CASSRRDGYTF	TGTGCCAGTAGTAGGCGGGATGGCTACACCTTC
TRBV5-6	.	.	TRBJ2-7	CASSWTDTYEQYF	TGTGCCAGCAGCTGGACAGATACCTACGAGCAGTACTTC
TRBV18	.	.	TRBJ2-7	CASSPGAEQYEQYF	TGTGCCAGCTCACCAGGGGCTGAACAATACGAGCAGTACTTC
TRBV4-1	.	TRBD1	TRBJ1-2	CASSQERQGWYGYTF	TGCGCCAGCAGCCAAGAGAGACAGGGGTGGTATGGCTACACCTTC
TRBV15	.	TRBD1	TRBJ1-1	CATSRTPGQGSTEAFF	TGTGCCACCAGCAGAACCCCGGGACAGGGCTCGACTGAAGCTTTCTTT
TRBV4-1	.	.	TRBJ2-5	CASSHRLQGAGQETQYF	TGCGCCAGCAGCCACCGCCTTCAAGGGGCCGGCCAAGAGACCCAGTACTTC
TRBV28	.	TRBD1	TRBJ1-1	CASGHSGTGRTEAFF	TGTGCCAGCGGACACTCCGGGACAGGTCGAACTGAAGCTTTCTTT
TRBV6-6	few	.	TRBJ2-5	CASTPWGGARETQYF	TGTGCCAGCACCCCTTGGGGGGGGGCCCGGGAGACCCAGTACTTC
TRBV27	.	TRBD1	TRBJ2-3	CASAKGPGQGTDTQYF	TGTGCCAGCGCGAAGGGACCGGGACAGGGTACAGATACGCAGTATTTT
TRBV7-3	.	TRBD2	TRBJ2-3	CASSSTSGGAADTQYF	TGTGCCAGCAGCTCAACTAGCGGGGGGGCGGCGGATACGCAGTATTTT
TRBV6-5	.	TRBD1	TRBJ2-7	CASSYGQVVYEQYF	TGTGCCAGCAGTTATGGACAGGTAGTATACGAGCAGTACTTC
TRBV6-1	.	TRBD2	TRBJ2-1	CASSGTSGFNEQFF	TGTGCCAGCAGCGGGACTAGCGGGTTCAATGAGCAGTTCTTC
TRBV5-1	.	.	TRBJ2-5	CASSFSGAIETQYF	TGCGCCAGCAGCTTCTCTGGGGCGATAGAGACCCAGTACTTC
TRBV18	few	TRBD1	TRBJ2-1	CASSPGRGNYNEQFF	TGTGCCAGCTCACCGGGCAGGGGGAACTACAATGAGCAGTTCTTC
TRBV2	.	TRBD2	TRBJ2-2	CASKGLAVNTGELFF	TGTGCCAGCAAGGGGCTAGCGGTCAACACCGGGGAGCTGTTTTTT
TRBV6-5	.	.	TRBJ1-1	CASSYWAWGGEAFF	TGTGCCAGCAGTTACTGGGCCTGGGGGGGGGAAGCTTTCTTT
TRBV5-1	few	.	TRBJ2-1	CASITSPSSYNEQFF	TGCGCCAGCATAACTAGCCCAAGCTCCTACAATGAGCAGTTCTTC
TRBV7-9	once	TRBD2	TRBJ2-1	CASSLFAGGENEQFF	TGTGCCAGCAGCTTATTTGCGGGGGGGGAAAATGAGCAGTTCTTC
TRBV27	.	.	TRBJ2-7	CASSLLGGESYEQYF	TGTGCCAGCAGTTTGCTCGGGGGAGAGTCCTACGAGCAGTACTTC